This passage covers 4 T cell receptor beta chains from one sample sequenced in a study of CD8 T cells in Susac syndrome. Random hexamers were used to reverse transcribe the RNA input (about 0.5 to 1 ug). TCRdb used MiXCR to reprocess the immunoSEQ multiplex PCR reads, holding one entry per CDR3 protein. The table includes 130,000 to 150,000 distinct CDR3 sequences, 94% detected once. The sequencing sample was made of CD8+ T cells from PBMCs. The receptors here all came from a human donor in good health.

The V and J genes are TRBV12-3 or TRBV12-4 and TRBJ2-1, with 7 bases that match TRBD2. J gave up 0 bases and V 3 bases, and 11 bases lay outside the gene matches. CDR3 length: 18 amino acids. This CDR3 reads CASSFGAYGGSSYNEQFF. DNA of the CDR3: TGTGCCAGCAGTTTTGGGGCCTATGGCGGGAGCTCCTACAATGAGCAGTTCTTC.

V gene TRBV29-1 combines with J gene TRBJ2-7, with D perhaps TRBD1 (5 bases). Germline V gene lookup returns CDR1 SQVTM and CDR2 ANQGSEA. Trimming removed 8 bases from V and 6 bases from J, with 17 bases in between. This CDR3 spans 12 amino acids. The CDR3 loop is CSIRQGAGEQYF. DNA of the CDR3: TGCAGCATACGGCAGGGTGCCGGCGAGCAGTACTTC.

This clonotype appeared a single time. This rearrangement joins TRBV13 to TRBJ2-1; D is undetermined. The CDR3 is 14 residues long. Between the trimmed V and J ends, which lost 5 bases and 0 bases, there was a span of 8 bases. CDR1 and CDR2 from the germline V gene are PRHDT and FYEKMQ (reference sequence). The chain's CDR3 is CASSHGPSYNEQFF. The CDR3 DNA reads TGTGCCAGCAGCCACGGGCCCTCCTACAATGAGCAGTTCTTC.

The chain recombines TRBV9 with TRBJ2-7; 7 bases map to TRBD1. V dropped 0 bases and J dropped 1; count of bases not matched to a gene: 4. This CDR3 has 15 amino acids. Per the germline V gene, CDR1 is SGDLS and CDR2 is YYNGEE. CDR3 in amino acids: CASSVGQGTSYEQYF. CDR3 bases: TGTGCCAGCAGCGTAGGACAGGGTACTTCCTACGAGCAGTACTTC. The full variable domain, its missing parts supplied by reference TRBV9 and TRBJ2-7, is DSGVTQTPKHLITATGQRVTLRCSPRSGDLSVYWYQQSLDQGLQFLIQYYNGEERAKGNILERFSAQQFPDLHSELNLSSLELGDSALYFCASSVGQGTSYEQYFGPGTRLTVT.